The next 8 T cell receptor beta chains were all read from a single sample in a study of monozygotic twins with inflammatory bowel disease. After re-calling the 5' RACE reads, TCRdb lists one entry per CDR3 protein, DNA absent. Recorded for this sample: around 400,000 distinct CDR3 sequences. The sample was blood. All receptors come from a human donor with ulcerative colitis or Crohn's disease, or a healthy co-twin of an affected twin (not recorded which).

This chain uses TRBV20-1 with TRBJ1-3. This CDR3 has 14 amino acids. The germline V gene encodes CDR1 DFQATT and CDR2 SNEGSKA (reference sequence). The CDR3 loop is CSAAGTGLRNTIYF.

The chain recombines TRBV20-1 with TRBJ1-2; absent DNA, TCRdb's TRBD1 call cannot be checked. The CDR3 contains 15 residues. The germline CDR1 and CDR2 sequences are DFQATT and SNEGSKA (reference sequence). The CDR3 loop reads CSASRDRQANYGYTF.

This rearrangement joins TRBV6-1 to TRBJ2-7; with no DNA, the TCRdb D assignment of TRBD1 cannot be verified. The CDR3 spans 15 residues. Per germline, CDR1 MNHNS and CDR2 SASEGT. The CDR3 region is CASINPGQGGYEQYF.

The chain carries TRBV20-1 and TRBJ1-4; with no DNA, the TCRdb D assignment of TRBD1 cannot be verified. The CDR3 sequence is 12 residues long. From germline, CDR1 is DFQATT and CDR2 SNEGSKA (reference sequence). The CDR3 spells CSARRGDEKLFF.

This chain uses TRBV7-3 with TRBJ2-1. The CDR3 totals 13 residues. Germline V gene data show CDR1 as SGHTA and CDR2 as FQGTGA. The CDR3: CASSFGWENEQFF. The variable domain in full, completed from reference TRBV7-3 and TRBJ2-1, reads GAGVSQTPSNKVTEKGKYVELRCDPISGHTALYWYRQSLGQGPEFLIYFQGTGAADDSGLPNDRFFAVRPEGSVSTLKIQRTERGDSAVYLCASSFGWENEQFFGPGTRLTVL.

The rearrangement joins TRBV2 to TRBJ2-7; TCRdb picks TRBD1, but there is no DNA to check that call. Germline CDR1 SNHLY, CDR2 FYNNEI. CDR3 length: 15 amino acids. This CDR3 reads CASSEALRQGGEQYF.

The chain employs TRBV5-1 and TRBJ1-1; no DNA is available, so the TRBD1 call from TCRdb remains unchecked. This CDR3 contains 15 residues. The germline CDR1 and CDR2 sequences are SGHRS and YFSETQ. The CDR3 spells CASSLATGMNTEAFF.

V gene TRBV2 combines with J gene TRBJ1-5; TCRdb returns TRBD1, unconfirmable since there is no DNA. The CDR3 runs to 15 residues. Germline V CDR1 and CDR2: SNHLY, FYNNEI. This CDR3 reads CASSEAPGANQPQHF.